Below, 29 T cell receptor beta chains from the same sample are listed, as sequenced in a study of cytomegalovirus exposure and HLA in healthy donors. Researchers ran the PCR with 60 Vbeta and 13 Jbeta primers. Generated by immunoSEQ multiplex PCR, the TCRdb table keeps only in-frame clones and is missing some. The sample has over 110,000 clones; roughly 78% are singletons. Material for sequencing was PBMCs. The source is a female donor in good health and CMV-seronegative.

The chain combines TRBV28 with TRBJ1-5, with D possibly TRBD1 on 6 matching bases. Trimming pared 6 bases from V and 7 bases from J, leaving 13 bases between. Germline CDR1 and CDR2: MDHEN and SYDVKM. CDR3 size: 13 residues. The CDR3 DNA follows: TGTGCCAGCAGCCCGACAGGCCCCCAGCCCCAGCATTTT. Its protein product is CASSPTGPQPQHF.

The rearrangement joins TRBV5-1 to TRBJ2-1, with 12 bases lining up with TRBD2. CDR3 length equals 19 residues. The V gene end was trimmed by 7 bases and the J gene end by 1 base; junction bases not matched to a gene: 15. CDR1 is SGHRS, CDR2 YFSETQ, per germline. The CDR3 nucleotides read TGCGCCAGCGGGAGGACTAGCGGGACCCATGGGGGGTCCTACAATGAGCAGTTCTTC. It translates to CASGRTSGTHGGSYNEQFF. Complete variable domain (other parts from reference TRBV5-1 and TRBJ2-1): KAGVTQTPRYLIKTRGQQVTLSCSPISGHRSVSWYQQTPGQGLQFLFEYFSETQRNKGNFPGRFSGRQFSNSRSEMNVSTLELGDSALYLCASGRTSGTHGGSYNEQFFGPGTRLTVL.

In DNA form, the CDR3 reads TGTGCCAGCAGCTTGGGGGGACAGGGGGCATATGACACAGATACGCAGTATTTT. It translates to CASSLGGQGAYDTDTQYF. The chain has TRBV5-6 and TRBJ2-3, with TRBD1 matching over 12 bases. V shed 0 bases and J 2 bases; nucleotides not matched to a gene: 7. Looked up from germline, CDR1 is SGHDT and CDR2 is YYEEEE. This CDR3 is 18 amino acids long.

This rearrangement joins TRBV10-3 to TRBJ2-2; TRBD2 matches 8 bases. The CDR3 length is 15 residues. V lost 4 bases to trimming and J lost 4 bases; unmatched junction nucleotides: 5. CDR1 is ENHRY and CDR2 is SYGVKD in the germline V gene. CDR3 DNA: TGTGCCATCAGTGGATTAGCGGGAATCACCGGGGAGCTGTTTTTT. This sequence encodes CAISGLAGITGELFF.

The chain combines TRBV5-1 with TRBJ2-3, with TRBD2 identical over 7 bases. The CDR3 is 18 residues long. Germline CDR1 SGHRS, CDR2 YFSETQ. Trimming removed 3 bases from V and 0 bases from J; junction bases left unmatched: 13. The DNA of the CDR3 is TGCGCCAGCAGCTCCACTTTGAGCGGGGTGACTAGCACAGATACGCAGTATTTT. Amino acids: CASSSTLSGVTSTDTQYF.

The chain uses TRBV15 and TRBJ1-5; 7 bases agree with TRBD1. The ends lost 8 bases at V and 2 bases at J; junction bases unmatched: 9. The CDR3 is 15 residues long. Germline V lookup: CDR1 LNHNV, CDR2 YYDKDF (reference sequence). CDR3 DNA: TGTGCCACCGCCACCGGGACAGAGCGCAATCAGCCCCAGCATTTT. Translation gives CATATGTERNQPQHF.

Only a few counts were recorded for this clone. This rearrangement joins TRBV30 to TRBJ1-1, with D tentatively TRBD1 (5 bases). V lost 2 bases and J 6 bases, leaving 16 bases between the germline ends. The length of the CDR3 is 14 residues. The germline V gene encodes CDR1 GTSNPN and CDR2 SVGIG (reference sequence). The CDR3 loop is CAWSRQHSKAEAFF. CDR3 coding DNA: TGTGCCTGGAGTCGACAGCATTCTAAAGCTGAAGCTTTCTTT.

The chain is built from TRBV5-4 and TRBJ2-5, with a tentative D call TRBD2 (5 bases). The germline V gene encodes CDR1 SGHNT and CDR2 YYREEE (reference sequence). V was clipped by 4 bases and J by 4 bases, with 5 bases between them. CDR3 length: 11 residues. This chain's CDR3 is CASSGGETQYF. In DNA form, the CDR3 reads TGTGCCAGCAGCGGAGGAGAGACCCAGTACTTC.

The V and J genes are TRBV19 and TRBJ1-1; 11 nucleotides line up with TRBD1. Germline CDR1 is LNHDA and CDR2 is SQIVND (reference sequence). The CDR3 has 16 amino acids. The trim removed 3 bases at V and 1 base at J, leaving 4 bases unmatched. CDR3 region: CASSMGQGVGNTEAFF. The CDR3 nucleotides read TGTGCCAGTAGTATGGGACAGGGGGTAGGGAACACTGAAGCTTTCTTT.

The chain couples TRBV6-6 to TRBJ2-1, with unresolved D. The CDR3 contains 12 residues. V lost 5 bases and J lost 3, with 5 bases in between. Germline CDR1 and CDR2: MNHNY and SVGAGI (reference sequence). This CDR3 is CASSPVYNEQFF. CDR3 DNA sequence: TGTGCCAGCAGTCCGGTCTACAATGAGCAGTTCTTC.

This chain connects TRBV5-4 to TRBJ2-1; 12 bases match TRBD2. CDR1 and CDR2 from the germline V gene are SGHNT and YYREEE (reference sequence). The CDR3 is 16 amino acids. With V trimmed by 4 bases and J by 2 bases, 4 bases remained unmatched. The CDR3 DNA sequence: TGTGCCAGCAGCCGGTCTAGCGGGAGGGCCTACAATGAGCAGTTCTTC. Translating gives CASSRSSGRAYNEQFF.

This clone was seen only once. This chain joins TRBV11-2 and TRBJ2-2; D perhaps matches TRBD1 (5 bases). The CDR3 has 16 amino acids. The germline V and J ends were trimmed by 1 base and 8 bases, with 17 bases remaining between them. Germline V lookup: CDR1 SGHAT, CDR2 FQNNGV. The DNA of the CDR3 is TGTGCCAGCAGCTTAGTAGGGGCTCCGCTTTCTGGGGAGCTGTTTTTT. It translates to CASSLVGAPLSGELFF. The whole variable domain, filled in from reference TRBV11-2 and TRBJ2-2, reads EAGVAQSPRYKIIEKRQSVAFWCNPISGHATLYWYQQILGQGPKLLIQFQNNGVVDDSQLPKDRFSAERLKGVDSTLKIQPAKLEDSAVYLCASSLVGAPLSGELFFGEGSRLTVL.

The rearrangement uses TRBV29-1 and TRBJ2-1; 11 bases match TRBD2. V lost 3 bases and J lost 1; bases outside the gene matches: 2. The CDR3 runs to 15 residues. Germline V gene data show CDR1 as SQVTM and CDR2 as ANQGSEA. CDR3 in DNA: TGCAGCGTTGATGTAGCGGGAGGGTCCTACAATGAGCAGTTCTTC. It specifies CSVDVAGGSYNEQFF.

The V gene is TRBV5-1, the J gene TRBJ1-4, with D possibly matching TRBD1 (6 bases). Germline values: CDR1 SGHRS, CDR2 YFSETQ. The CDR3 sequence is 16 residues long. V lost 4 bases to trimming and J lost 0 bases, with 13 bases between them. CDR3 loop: CASSPAGVATNEKLFF. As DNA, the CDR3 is TGCGCCAGCAGCCCGGCAGGGGTTGCAACTAATGAAAAACTGTTTTTT.

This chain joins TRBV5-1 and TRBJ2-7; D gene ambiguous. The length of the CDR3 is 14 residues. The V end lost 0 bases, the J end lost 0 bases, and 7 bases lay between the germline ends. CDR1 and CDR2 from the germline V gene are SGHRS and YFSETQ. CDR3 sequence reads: CASSLAASSYEQYF. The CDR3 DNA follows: TGCGCCAGCAGCTTGGCCGCTAGCTCCTACGAGCAGTACTTC.

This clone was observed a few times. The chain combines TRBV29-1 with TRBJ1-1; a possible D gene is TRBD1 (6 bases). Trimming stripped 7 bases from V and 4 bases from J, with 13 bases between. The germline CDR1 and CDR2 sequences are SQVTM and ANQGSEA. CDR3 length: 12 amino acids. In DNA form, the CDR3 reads TGCAGCGCCCCTGGACAGTTCACTGAAGCTTTCTTT. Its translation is CSAPGQFTEAFF.

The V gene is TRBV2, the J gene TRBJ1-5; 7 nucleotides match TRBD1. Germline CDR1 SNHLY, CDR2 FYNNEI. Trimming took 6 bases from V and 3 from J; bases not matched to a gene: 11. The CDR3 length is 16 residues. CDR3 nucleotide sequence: TGTGCCAGCAGGGAATACAGGGGCAATATCAATCAGCCCCAGCATTTT. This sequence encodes CASREYRGNINQPQHF.

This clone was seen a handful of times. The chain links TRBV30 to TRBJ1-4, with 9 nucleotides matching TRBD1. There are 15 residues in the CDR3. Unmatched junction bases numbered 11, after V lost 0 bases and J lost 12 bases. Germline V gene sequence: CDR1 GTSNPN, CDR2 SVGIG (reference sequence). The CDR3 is CAWSVLGQGLSELFF. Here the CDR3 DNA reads TGTGCCTGGAGTGTACTTGGACAGGGGTTATCAGAACTGTTTTTT.

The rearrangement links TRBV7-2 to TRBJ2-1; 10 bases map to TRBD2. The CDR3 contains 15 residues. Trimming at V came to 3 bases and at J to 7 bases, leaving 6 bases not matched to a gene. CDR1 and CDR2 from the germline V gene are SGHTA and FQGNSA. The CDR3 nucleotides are TGTGCCAGCAGCTTTCAACTAGCGGGAAATAATGAGCAGTTCTTC. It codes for CASSFQLAGNNEQFF.

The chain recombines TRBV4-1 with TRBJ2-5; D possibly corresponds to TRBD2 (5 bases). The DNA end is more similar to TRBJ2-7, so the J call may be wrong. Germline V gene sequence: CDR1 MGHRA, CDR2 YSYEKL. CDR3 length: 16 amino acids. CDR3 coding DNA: TGCGCCAGCAGCCAAGTTGCGGAGGCAAGCTCCTACGAGCAGTACTTC. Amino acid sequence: CASSQVAEASSYEQYF.

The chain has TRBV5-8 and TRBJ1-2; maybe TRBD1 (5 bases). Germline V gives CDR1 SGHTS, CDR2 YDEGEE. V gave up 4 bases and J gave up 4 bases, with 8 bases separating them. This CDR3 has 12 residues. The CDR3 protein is CASSQGIYGYTF. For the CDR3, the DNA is TGTGCCAGCAGCCAGGGCATCTATGGCTACACCTTC.

The CDR3 region has the DNA TGTGCCAGCAGTCAACTTAGCGGGGGGGCGAGCAATGAGCAGTTCTTC. Translating it yields CASSQLSGGASNEQFF. The chain joins TRBV27 to TRBJ2-1; TRBD2 matches at 11 bases. The CDR3 runs 16 residues. From germline, CDR1 is MNHEY and CDR2 SMNVEV (reference sequence). The J segment lost 6 bases and the V segment lost 5 bases, leaving 9 bases of the junction unmatched.

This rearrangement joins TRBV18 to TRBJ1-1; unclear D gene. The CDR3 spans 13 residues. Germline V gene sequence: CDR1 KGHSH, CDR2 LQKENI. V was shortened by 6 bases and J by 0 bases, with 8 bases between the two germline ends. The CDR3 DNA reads TGTGCCAGCTCTGGCAGTATGAACACTGAAGCTTTCTTT. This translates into CASSGSMNTEAFF. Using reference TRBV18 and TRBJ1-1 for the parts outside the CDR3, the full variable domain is NAGVMQNPRHLVRRRGQEARLRCSPMKGHSHVYWYRQLPEEGLKFMVYLQKENIIDESGMPKERFSAEFPKEGPSILRIQQVVRGDSAAYFCASSGSMNTEAFFGQGTRLTVV.

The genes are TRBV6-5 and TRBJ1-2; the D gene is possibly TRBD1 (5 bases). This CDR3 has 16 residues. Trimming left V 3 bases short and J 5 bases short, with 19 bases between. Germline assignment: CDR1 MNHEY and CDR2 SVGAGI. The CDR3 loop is CASSYLSTDMGYGYTF. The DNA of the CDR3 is TGTGCCAGCAGTTATTTGTCGACAGATATGGGGTATGGCTACACCTTC.

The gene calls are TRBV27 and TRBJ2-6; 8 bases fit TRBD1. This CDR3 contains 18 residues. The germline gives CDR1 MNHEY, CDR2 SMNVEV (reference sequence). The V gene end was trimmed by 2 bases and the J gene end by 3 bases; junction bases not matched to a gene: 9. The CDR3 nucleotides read TGTGCCAGCAGTTTACTCCGGACAGGGTTCATTGGGGCCAACGTCCTGACTTTC. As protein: CASSLLRTGFIGANVLTF.

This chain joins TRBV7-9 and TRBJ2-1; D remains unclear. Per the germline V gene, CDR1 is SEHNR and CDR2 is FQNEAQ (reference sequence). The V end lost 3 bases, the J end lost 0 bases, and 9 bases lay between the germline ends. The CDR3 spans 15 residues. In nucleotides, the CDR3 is TGTGCCAGCAGCTTCGTAGTCCCCTCCTACAATGAGCAGTTCTTC. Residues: CASSFVVPSYNEQFF.

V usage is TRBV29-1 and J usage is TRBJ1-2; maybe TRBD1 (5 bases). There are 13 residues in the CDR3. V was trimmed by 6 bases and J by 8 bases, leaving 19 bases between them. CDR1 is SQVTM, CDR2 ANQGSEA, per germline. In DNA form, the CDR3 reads TGCAGCGTGGGGGAGGACGTTTCGGGAGGCTACACCTTC. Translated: CSVGEDVSGGYTF.

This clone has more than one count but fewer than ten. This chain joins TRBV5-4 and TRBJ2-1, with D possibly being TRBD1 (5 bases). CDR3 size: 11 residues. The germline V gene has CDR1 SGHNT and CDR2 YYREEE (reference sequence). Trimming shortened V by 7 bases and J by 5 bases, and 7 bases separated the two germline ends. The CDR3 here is CASQQDNEQFF. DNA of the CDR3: TGTGCCAGCCAACAGGACAATGAGCAGTTCTTC.

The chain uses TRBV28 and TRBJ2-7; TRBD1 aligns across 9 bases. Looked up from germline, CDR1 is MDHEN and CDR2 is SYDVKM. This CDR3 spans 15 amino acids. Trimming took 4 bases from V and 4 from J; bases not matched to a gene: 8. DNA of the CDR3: TGTGCCAGCAGTTCCCAACAGGGGGCGAGGTACGAGCAGTACTTC. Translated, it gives CASSSQQGARYEQYF.